The rows below give T cell receptor beta chains drawn from one sample of a study of CXCR3-negative and CXCR3-positive naive CD8 T cells. From its re-call of the 5' RACE reads, TCRdb lists each CDR3 protein once, without DNA. The sample is made up of 120,000 or so distinct CDR3 sequences, and the top ten hold 0.59% of it. Sequencing was carried out using naive CXCR3+ CD8+ T cells from blood. The source is a human donor in good health. Some clones in this sample may be carry-over from other donors' samples. The CDR3 runs from the conserved cysteine through the conserved F or W.

j_call cdr3_length v_call cdr3_aa
TRBJ2-3 14 TRBV6-5 CATTSGLGTDTQYF
TRBJ2-7 14 TRBV27 CASSYQGSSYEQYF
TRBJ2-1 15 TRBV6-6 CASSGTYEWGNEQFF
TRBJ2-7 14 TRBV6-6 CASSYADRGYEQYF
TRBJ1-2 13 TRBV12-3/TRBV12-4 CASGQELSYGYTF
TRBJ2-1 14 TRBV20-1 CSARTYRTGNEQFF
TRBJ1-2 12 TRBV29-1 CSVETQGGGYTF
TRBJ2-7 16 TRBV7-9 CASSLSGLAGANEQYF
TRBJ1-6 14 TRBV28 CASSLIGDNSPLHF
TRBJ2-2 15 TRBV5-1 CASSGRRDLTGELFF
TRBJ2-1 16 TRBV19 CASSIDAGQGGDEQFF
TRBJ1-6 16 TRBV4-2 CASSQDEGRGGSPLHF
TRBJ2-3 14 TRBV10-2 CASSSGGIEDTQYF
TRBJ1-1 11 TRBV29-1 CSVGGGTEAFF
TRBJ2-1 15 TRBV11-3 CASSFRDRGFDEQFF
TRBJ1-2 16 TRBV25-1 CASSEPTLAGHYGYTF
TRBJ2-1 12 TRBV12-3/TRBV12-4 CASIHGYNEQFF
TRBJ1-1 12 TRBV29-1 CSVETGEVEAFF
TRBJ2-1 16 TRBV6-2/TRBV6-3 CASSSKAGFSYNEQFF
TRBJ1-1 15 TRBV12-3/TRBV12-4 CASSLDSGWRFGAFF
TRBJ2-3 16 TRBV12-3/TRBV12-4 CASSLSGPSNTDTQYF
TRBJ1-2 12 TRBV29-1 CSVEEQLYGYTF
TRBJ1-2 16 TRBV2 CASRDYDFSPMYGYTF
TRBJ2-5 15 TRBV9 CASSVGGGQQETQYF
TRBJ2-1 14 TRBV5-5 CASTPAGGRNEQFF
TRBJ1-1 15 TRBV21-1 CASSKRKAPNTEAFF
TRBJ2-7 14 TRBV20-1 CSALESGSSYEQYF
TRBJ2-7 15 TRBV7-9 CASSSTHGVSYEQYF